One and the same sample provided the 32 T cell receptor beta chains below, sequenced in a study of tumor-infiltrating lymphocytes in primary liver carcinoma. Making TCR beta cDNA involved approximately 520 ng total RNA and a constant-region primer. Three nested multiplex PCR rounds of slightly modified ARM-PCR generated TCR beta libraries. Rounds one and two of PCR, each of about 10 cycles, were primed with TRBV1-TRBV30 forward primers and a C-beta reverse primer. MiXCR was run by TCRdb on the multiplex PCR reads, yielding one entry per CDR3 protein. The sample has about 200,000 distinct CDR3 sequences, approximately 64% seen once. The study extracted blood RNA from unsorted whole blood and also extracted germline DNA. The specimen was peripheral blood. The receptors were gathered from a woman aged 55-70 years with primary liver carcinoma and hepatitis B virus infection.

Comment on this clonotype: An end of the junction differs from the germline gene, which may be a read error. This chain joins TRBV12-3 or TRBV12-4 and TRBJ1-5; 7 bases are a match to TRBD1. This CDR3 spans 14 amino acids. DNA of the CDR3: TGTGCCAACAGTTTGGACCCAGGGGGTCAGCCCCAGCATTTT. Translating it yields CANSLDPGGQPQHF.

This clonotype has ten or more counts. V and J are TRBV11-2 and TRBJ2-7; possible D gene TRBD2, 5 bases. The germline V and J ends were trimmed by 5 bases and 0 bases, with 14 bases remaining between them. The CDR3 consists of 15 residues. In germline, CDR1 is SGHAT, CDR2 FQNNGV. This CDR3 is CASSDWRAASYEQYF. The CDR3 DNA reads TGTGCCAGCAGCGACTGGCGGGCGGCCTCCTACGAGCAGTACTTC.

This chain links TRBV11-2 with TRBJ1-5, with 9 nucleotides matching TRBD1. Germline V CDR1 and CDR2: SGHAT, FQNNGV. The CDR3 is made up of 15 amino acids. V shed 5 bases and J 0 bases; nucleotides not matched to a gene: 2. CDR3 sequence reads: CASSLDRGSNQPQHF. CDR3 DNA: TGTGCCAGCAGCCTGGACAGGGGTAGCAATCAGCCCCAGCATTTT.

This clonotype has only one observation. The J gene is TRBJ2-7, the V gene TRBV11-2, with TRBD2 identical over 7 bases. CDR1 and CDR2 from the germline V gene are SGHAT and FQNNGV. The CDR3 totals 16 residues. The CDR3 DNA follows: TGTACCTGCAGCCCCCTTAGGCGGGAGACTCTCTACGAGCAGTACTTC. Amino acids: CTCSPLRRETLYEQYF.

This clonotype was detected once. A read error may be the cause here, since a much bigger clone is one base away. V is TRBV4-1 and J is TRBJ1-6; no definite D call. The CDR3 has 16 amino acids. V dropped 3 bases and J dropped 3 bases, with 12 bases sitting between them. The germline V gene has CDR1 MGHRA and CDR2 YSYEKL. The CDR3 sequence is CASSHEVVLYNSPLHF. Written as DNA, the CDR3 is TGCGCCAGCAGCCATGAGGTAGTCCTCTATAATTCACCCCTCCACTTT.

In the case of this clonotype: An end of the junction differs from the germline gene, which may be a read error. The DNA of the CDR3 is TGTGCCAGCAGCTTACCGGTCAATAACACTGGAGCTTTCTTT. Its translation: CASSLPVNNTGAFF. The V gene is TRBV11-2, the J gene TRBJ1-1, with D unclear. Germline CDR1 reads SGHAT; CDR2 reads FQNNGV. The CDR3 spans 14 residues.

The chain couples TRBV1 to TRBJ2-3; the table gives TRBD2 as D, unverified against the DNA. TRBV1 is classified as a pseudogene. This CDR3 is built from 15 residues. This CDR3 reads CTSGRDSSLTGTQYF. The DNA of the CDR3 is TGCACCAGCGGTCGGGACTCTTCACTCACAGGTACGCAGTATTTT.

Note on this clonotype: A much larger clone differs by one base, so this may be a read error. The chain couples TRBV5-4 to TRBJ2-3; possible D gene TRBD2, 5 bases. Germline CDR1 reads SGHNT; CDR2 reads YYREEE (reference sequence). CDR3 size: 13 residues. Trimming cost V 4 bases and J 8 bases, with 14 bases left between them. CDR3 protein: CASSTPLEGTQYF. The CDR3 DNA sequence: TGTGCCAGCAGCACCCCACTAGAGGGTACGCAGTATTTT.

This clonotype was seen many times. The chain uses TRBV10-3 and TRBJ2-5; D gene ambiguous. Germline V gene data show CDR1 as ENHRY and CDR2 as SYGVKD. The CDR3 totals 14 residues. Between the trimmed V and J ends, which lost 0 bases and 1 base, there was a span of 6 bases. This chain's CDR3 is CAISESAAQETQYF. CDR3 DNA: TGTGCCATCAGTGAGTCGGCAGCCCAAGAGACCCAGTACTTC.

This chain joins TRBV2 and TRBJ2-5; TRBD2 matches at 8 bases. Losses at the gene ends were 7 bases for V and 3 bases for J; bases not matched to a gene: 7. Germline lookup yields CDR1 SNHLY and CDR2 FYNNEI. CDR3 length: 14 amino acids. The CDR3: CASKEDSGKETQYF. In DNA, the CDR3 is TGTGCCAGCAAAGAGGATAGCGGGAAAGAGACCCAGTACTTC.

This chain links TRBV28 with TRBJ1-5, with D perhaps TRBD1 (5 bases). V was trimmed by 6 bases and J by 7 bases, leaving 19 bases between them. Germline V gene lookup returns CDR1 MDHEN and CDR2 SYDVKM. The CDR3 sequence is 15 residues long. The CDR3 DNA sequence: TGTGCCAGCAGCGAAAGTGAGCTGGGGGAGCAGCCCCAGCATTTT. As protein: CASSESELGEQPQHF. Using reference TRBV28 and TRBJ1-5 for the parts outside the CDR3, the full variable domain is DVKVTQSSRYLVKRTGEKVFLECVQDMDHENMFWYRQDPGLGLRLIYFSYDVKMKEKGDIPEGYSVSREKKERFSLILESASTNQTSMYLCASSESELGEQPQHFGDGTRLSIL.

About this clonotype itself: A much larger clone lies one base from this, so it may be a read error. J is TRBJ1-2 and V is TRBV12-3 or TRBV12-4, with D possibly matching TRBD1 (5 bases). CDR3 length: 15 residues. V was cut by 6 bases and J by 4 bases, with 18 bases left in between. CDR3 nucleotide sequence: TGTGCCAGCAGACAGGCGCAGGGAGAGGGCTATGGCTACACCTTC. This encodes CASRQAQGEGYGYTF.

The rearrangement joins TRBV11-3 to TRBJ1-1; D is uncertain. This CDR3 contains 14 residues. Germline CDR1 and CDR2: SGHNT and YENEEA. Trimming left V 8 bases short and J 3 bases short, with 16 bases between. The CDR3 DNA follows: TGTGCCAGCGGCCCCGTTCTCGAGGACACTGAAGCTTTCTTT. Translating gives CASGPVLEDTEAFF.

In this sample, this clonotype turned up a few times. V is TRBV12-3 or TRBV12-4 and J is TRBJ2-6; either TRBD1 or TRBD2 may fit D (5 bases each). The CDR3 runs to 16 residues. V was shortened by 5 bases and J by 0 bases, with 11 bases between the two germline ends. As DNA, the CDR3 is TGTGCCAGCAGTCGCGCCGGGACCTCTGGGGCCAACGTCCTGACTTTC. Its protein is CASSRAGTSGANVLTF.

This clonotype was seen a handful of times. The chain joins TRBV30 to TRBJ2-7; no firm D call. From germline, CDR1 is GTSNPN and CDR2 SVGIG (reference sequence). Trimming pared 0 bases from V and 0 bases from J, leaving 9 bases between. The CDR3 consists of 14 residues. In nucleotides, the CDR3 is TGTGCCTGGAGTGTCCACCGGAGCTCCTACGAGCAGTACTTC. It encodes CAWSVHRSSYEQYF.

This sequence joins TRBV12-3 or TRBV12-4 and TRBJ1-5; D ambiguous. The J call may be incorrect, as the DNA end agrees better with TRBJ2-3. CDR3 size: 15 residues. The CDR3 DNA sequence: TGTGCCAGCAGTTTTTCTTCGGTCCTGAGTCAGCCCCAGTATTTT. Its translation is CASSFSSVLSQPQYF.

As to this clonotype: The junction departs from germline at one end; a sequencing error may be responsible. The chain employs TRBV6-1 and TRBJ1-1; D remains ambiguous. Looked up from germline, CDR1 is MNHNS and CDR2 is SASEGT. This CDR3 contains 15 residues. The CDR3: CASSERRQPLTEASF. The DNA for the CDR3 is TGTGCCAGCAGTGAAAGGCGTCAACCCCTCACTGAAGCTTCCTTT.

The chain links TRBV30 to TRBJ1-5; D perhaps matches TRBD1 (6 bases). The germline V gene has CDR1 GTSNPN and CDR2 SVGIG (reference sequence). The CDR3 contains 15 residues. V lost 0 bases and J lost 4, with 13 bases in between. CDR3 in DNA: TGTGCCTGGAGTGTCCCCGGGACAAGGAATCAGCCCCAGCATTTT. It yields the protein CAWSVPGTRNQPQHF.

As concerns this clonotype: This may stem from a read error, because a much larger clone lies one nucleotide away. The V and J genes are TRBV5-4 and TRBJ2-5; D unclear. There are 15 residues in the CDR3. Per the germline V gene, CDR1 is SGHNT and CDR2 is YYREEE (reference sequence). The CDR3 loop is CARSSDDMGQETQYF. The CDR3, as DNA: TGTGCCAGGAGCTCGGACGACATGGGCCAAGAGACCCAGTACTTC.

For this clonotype: The CDR3 ends on some other residue instead of the conserved phenylalanine or tryptophan, so this is likely a read error. This chain uses TRBV11-2 with TRBJ1-2, with D uncertain. Germline V gene sequence: CDR1 SGHAT, CDR2 FQNNGV. The length of the CDR3 is 13 residues. CDR3 in amino acids: CASNLDPVSGYTL. The DNA of the CDR3 is TGTGCCAGCAACTTAGATCCAGTATCGGGCTACACCCTC.

At least ten counts were recorded for this clonotype. The V gene is TRBV12-3 or TRBV12-4, the J gene TRBJ1-1; D call uncertain. The V end lost 7 bases, the J end lost 0 bases, and 6 bases lay between the germline ends. The CDR3 loop spans 12 amino acids. The chain's CDR3 is CASTRMNTEAFF. CDR3 DNA sequence: TGTGCCAGCACCCGTATGAACACTGAAGCTTTCTTT.

In its sample, this clonotype was seen once. One base away lies a much larger clone, so this may be a sequencing read error. The genes are TRBV12-3 or TRBV12-4 and TRBJ1-1; D is perhaps TRBD1 (5 bases). The CDR3 length is 13 residues. V was shortened by 3 bases and J by 6 bases, with 11 bases between the two germline ends. This CDR3 is CASSFIGDAEAFF. Written as DNA, the CDR3 is TGTGCCAGCAGTTTTATCGGGGACGCTGAAGCTTTCTTT.

This chain joins TRBV11-2 and TRBJ2-2; D call uncertain. Per the germline V gene, CDR1 is SGHAT and CDR2 is FQNNGV. This CDR3 is 16 amino acids long. Trimming shortened V by 0 bases and J by 3 bases, and 11 bases separated the two germline ends. CDR3 bases: TGTGCCAGCAGCTTAGAAGCGCGGAAGGACACCGGGGAGCTGTTTTTT. It translates to CASSLEARKDTGELFF.

In the case of this clonotype: The junction and the germline gene differ at one end; a read error may be behind it. This rearrangement joins TRBV11-2 to TRBJ2-5, with TRBD1 as a possible D gene (6 bases). Germline V gene lookup returns CDR1 SGHAT and CDR2 FQNNGV. The CDR3 runs 16 residues. CDR3 amino acids: CANSLVVGGRQETQYF. As DNA, the CDR3 is TGTGCCAACAGCTTAGTTGTTGGGGGCAGGCAAGAGACCCAGTACTTC.

V gene TRBV20-1 combines with J gene TRBJ1-1, with D hard to call. Looked up from germline, CDR1 is DFQATT and CDR2 is SNEGSKA (reference sequence). The CDR3 spans 11 residues. The CDR3 coding sequence is TGCAGAGGGTCGGCGAACACTGAAGCTTTCTTT. Translating gives CRGSANTEAFF.

In regard to this clonotype: The conserved phenylalanine or tryptophan normally closing the CDR3 is absent here, so this likely arose from a read error. This chain connects TRBV11-1 to TRBJ1-1, with a possible D match to TRBD1 (5 bases). V was clipped by 5 bases and J by 1 base, with 11 bases between them. This CDR3 contains 14 residues. CDR1 is SGHAT and CDR2 is FQDESV in the germline V gene (reference sequence). CDR3 amino acids: CASSPGRKNTEAFS. The CDR3 DNA reads TGTGCCAGCAGCCCGGGACGGAAGAACACTGAAGCTTTCTCT.

V and J are TRBV11-2 and TRBJ2-1; D is undetermined. The CDR3 runs to 15 residues. Germline V gene lookup returns CDR1 SGHAT and CDR2 FQNNGV. Trimming took 7 bases from V and 4 from J, leaving 17 bases between them. The CDR3 coding sequence is TGTGCCAGCAACTTTCTCTGGAGAAGGTACAATGAGCAGTTCTTC. This translates into CASNFLWRRYNEQFF. Based on the CDR3 plus reference TRBV11-2 and TRBJ2-1, the full variable domain is EAGVAQSPRYKIIEKRQSVAFWCNPISGHATLYWYQQILGQGPKLLIQFQNNGVVDDSQLPKDRFSAERLKGVDSTLKIQPAKLEDSAVYLCASNFLWRRYNEQFFGPGTRLTVL.

The J gene is TRBJ1-1, the V gene TRBV29-1; 7 positions agree with TRBD1. V gave up 8 bases and J gave up 14 bases; unmatched junction bases: 35. This CDR3 region has 18 residues. CDR1 is SQVTM and CDR2 is ANQGSEA in the germline V gene. This CDR3 reads CSFSGPGQRGRTNTDAFF. DNA for the CDR3: TGCAGCTTCTCAGGTCCGGGACAGCGAGGGAGAACGAACACTGATGCCTTCTTT.

The chain combines TRBV6-1 with TRBJ1-2; D gene ambiguous. The CDR3 covers 13 residues. Trimming stripped 6 bases from V and 7 bases from J, with 15 bases between. Looked up from germline, CDR1 is MNHNS and CDR2 is SASEGT. CDR3 sequence reads: CASSPGAWSGYTF. CDR3 bases: TGTGCCAGCAGCCCCGGTGCCTGGAGTGGCTACACCTTC.

A remark on this clonotype: Possible read error: a much larger clone is one base away. This chain connects TRBV28 to TRBJ1-2, with 8 positions matching TRBD1. The V gene's germline CDR1 is MDHEN and CDR2 SYDVKM. This CDR3 is built from 17 residues. Unmatched junction bases numbered 12, after V lost 2 bases and J lost 4 bases. CDR3: CASSLNFTRGRGYGYTF. CDR3 coding DNA: TGTGCCAGCAGTTTAAATTTTACCAGGGGGCGCGGCTATGGCTACACCTTC.

The rearrangement joins TRBV2 to TRBJ2-2, with TRBD1 identical over 9 bases. CDR3 length: 15 residues. V was pared by 6 bases and J by 0 bases, with 2 bases of the junction left unmatched. CDR1 SNHLY and CDR2 FYNNEI come from the germline V gene. In DNA form, the CDR3 reads TGTGCCAGCAGACGACAGGGGGCGAACACCGGGGAGCTGTTTTTT. As protein: CASRRQGANTGELFF. Full variable domain (remainder filled in from reference TRBV2 and TRBJ2-2): EPEVTQTPSHQVTQMGQEVILRCVPISNHLYFYWYRQILGQKVEFLVSFYNNEISEKSEIFDDQFSVERPDGSNFTLKIRSTKLEDSAMYFCASRRQGANTGELFFGEGSRLTVL.

This clonotype has just one count. Possible read error: a much larger clone is one base away. J is TRBJ1-1 and V is TRBV4-1; a possible D gene is TRBD1 (5 bases). The CDR3 covers 13 residues. Germline lookup yields CDR1 MGHRA and CDR2 YSYEKL. The CDR3 loop reads CASSQRQNTETFF. The CDR3 nucleotides are TGCGCCAGCAGCCAAAGACAGAACACTGAAACTTTCTTT.